This record covers a single TCR beta chain. One end of the junction fails to match germline, which may point to a read error. The data belong to a study of blood T cell repertoires in COVID-19. Overall study context: In each case, the material was cDNA or gDNA derived from T cells, B-cell-depleted T cells, or PBMCs.

The assay was immunoSEQ multiplex PCR, and TCRdb's table has in-frame clones only and misses some. The sample lists 90,000 to 150,000 clones, 85% seen once, with roughly a tenth in the top ten. The CDR3 loop spans 15 amino acids. CDR1 and CDR2 (germline): MNHEY, SVGEGT. The sequenced sample was peripheral blood. The receptor comes from a man older than 75 with acute or convalescent COVID-19. This chain uses TRBV6-2 or TRBV6-3 with TRBJ2-3; possibly TRBD1 for D (7 bases). The CDR3 spells CASSYRQGGTDTQYF. For the CDR3, the DNA is TGTGCCAGCAGTTACCGGCAGGGGGGCACGGATACGCAGTATTTT.